This record concerns one TCR beta chain sequence. This sample is drawn from a study of blood T cell repertoires in COVID-19. The data were produced by immunoSEQ multiplex PCR, yet TCRdb's version contains in-frame clones alone and is incomplete. The sample lists around 250,000 clones, approximately 85% seen once, with roughly 6.2% in the top ten. Germline lookup yields CDR1 LNHDA and CDR2 SQIVND (reference sequence). The V end lost 2 bases, the J end lost 5 bases, and 10 bases lay between the germline ends. This CDR3 has 14 amino acids. This receptor was identified in a woman older than 75 with COVID-19, enrolled during active disease. The rearrangement joins TRBV19 to TRBJ1-5, with no clear D. The sequencing input was peripheral blood. For the CDR3, the DNA is TGTGCCAGTAGTATATTCAGAGGAGATCAGCCCCAGCATTTT. Amino acid sequence: CASSIFRGDQPQHF.